This T cell receptor (beta chain) was sequenced for a study of identical twins listed by TCRdb under 2016. About the full investigation: To test whether fetal clonotypes persist, the study used deep sequencing on TCR alpha and beta repertoires from monozygotic twins, unrelated adults of various ages, and cord blood. To rule out contamination, replicate twin experiments were performed at different times with different library preparation protocols.

The CDR3, cysteine through phenylalanine, is 15 amino acids long. Solely the CDR3 DNA is kept, with 45 bases framed from the first base. CDR1 and CDR2 are read off the germline V gene (reference sequence) as MNHNY and SVGAGI. V is shortened by 4 bases, J by 1 base, and the region joining them spans 11 bases. Preparation of the library involved 5' RACE. Sequencing was performed on an Illumina HiSeq 2000. Template switching introduced a universal primer binding site; the final cDNA contained a unique molecular identifier, enabling accurate counting of TCR cDNA molecules. Specific primers in the conserved constant-segment region were used to synthesize first-strand cDNA for TCR alpha and beta chains. To control for contamination, each cDNA library was double barcoded with a SMART-Mk sample barcode plus Illumina barcodes. TruSeq adapter sequences and Illumina sample barcodes were added in two successive PCR steps. TCR alpha and beta cDNA libraries were sequenced on the Illumina HiSeq platform with custom primers. As for the original processing: MiGEC processed the raw reads to extract unique molecular identifiers, while MiXCR was used to determine the CDR3 positions. Recombination models were inferred per individual with the repgenHMM and IGoR tools using an EM algorithm. The analysis of shared clonotypes was done with the tcR package in R, with sharing normalized by the product of cloneset sizes. To study raw recombination without the effects of thymic and clonal selection, out-of-frame nonproductive sequences were analyzed. The raw public reads went through TCRdb reprocessing: fastp at Q25, MiXCR clone calling, in-frame beta chains kept. Identical CDR3 proteins give one entry, which carries the most common genes and DNA. These V and J calls originate from TCRdb's pipeline instead of the authors' own analysis. The sample data list roughly 1.6 million distinct CDR3 sequences, and less than 35% of these were observed just once. The leading ten clones occupy about 0.27% of the sample.

Every donor in the study was a healthy Caucasian. What the study reported, not specific to this receptor: Zero-insertion analyses could be partly confounded by invariant T cells such as MAIT and iNKT, though diverse VJ usage argued against such confounding for most clonotypes. Fewer insertions were carried by abundant cord blood beta clonotypes; a weaker similar trend was observed in young adult naive repertoires, while no such trend was observed in memory repertoires. In monozygotic twins, out-of-frame TCR alpha sharing was systematically underestimated by recombination models, although the models agreed with sharing between unrelated individuals. Out-of-frame TCR alpha sequences shared between twins showed an excess of low generation-probability sequences compared with coincidental sharing between unrelated individuals. A weaker excess of twin sharing was found in beta out-of-frame sequences because the signal-to-noise ratio was lowered by fewer shared sequences. Because the same donors could not be followed over many years, conclusions were based on cross-sectional statistical analysis.

The sample holds a few counts of this clonotype. Its antigen remains undetermined. Within one base of it there is no much larger clone, and no base qualities were kept. The receptor comes from a newborn girl in good health. What was sequenced was cord blood. The chain is encoded by TRBV6-6 joined to TRBJ1-5; the D gene is perhaps TRBD1, on 5 matching bases. The CDR3 amino acid sequence is: CASSSGGVSNQPQHF. The DNA sequence is as follows: TGTGCCAGCAGTTCCGGGGGGGTAAGCAATCAGCCCCAGCATTTT.